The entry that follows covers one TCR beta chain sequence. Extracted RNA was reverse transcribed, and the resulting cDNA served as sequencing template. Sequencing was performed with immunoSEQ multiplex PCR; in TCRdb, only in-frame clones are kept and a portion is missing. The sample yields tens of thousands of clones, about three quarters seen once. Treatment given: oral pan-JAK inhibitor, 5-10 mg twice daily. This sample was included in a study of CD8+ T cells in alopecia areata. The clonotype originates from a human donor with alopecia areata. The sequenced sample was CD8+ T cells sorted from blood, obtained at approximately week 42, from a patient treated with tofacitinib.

The CDR3 here is CSVVVVNTGELFF. For the CDR3, the DNA is TGCAGCGTTGTCGTTGTCAACACCGGGGAGCTGTTTTTT. V usage is TRBV29-1 and J usage is TRBJ2-2; no clear D gene. This CDR3 is 13 amino acids long. V was shortened by 4 bases and J by 2 bases, with 8 bases between the two germline ends. Looked up from germline, CDR1 is SQVTM and CDR2 is ANQGSEA.